These 15 T cell receptor beta chains were all obtained from the same sample, sequenced in a study of shared clonotypes between healthy human individuals (dated by TCRdb to 2019 to 2021). The library was made by the immunoSEQ multiplex PCR assay. As stored in TCRdb, this immuneACCESS dataset retains in-frame rearrangements with V and J assigned. A fraction of the clones does not appear; measured against another copy, unresolved V genes explain less than half of the discrepancy, and the remainder lacks a known reason. Across this sample there are about 1.9 million clones, with approximately 92% seen only once. Jointly, the top ten make up less than 2% of the sample. CD8 naive samples consisted of CD45RO-negative cells that were positively selected for CCR7, yielding a CD45RA+CCR7+ population without TemRA cells. What was sequenced was naive CD8+ T cells from PBMCs. The cell subset or site label corresponds to: CD45RA+CCR7+. These receptors came from a young man in good health. Some clones in this sample may be carry-over from other donors' samples.

The chain has TRBV27 and TRBJ1-4, with 8 nucleotides matching TRBD1. In germline, CDR1 is MNHEY, CDR2 SMNVEV (reference sequence). This CDR3 spans 13 amino acids. The trim removed 7 bases at V and 7 bases at J, leaving 5 bases unmatched. CDR3 nucleotides: TGTGCCAGCACAGGGGGCGTTGGTGAAAAACTGTTTTTT. Translating it yields CASTGGVGEKLFF.

V gene TRBV7-9 combines with J gene TRBJ2-1, with D unresolved. Trimming stripped 3 bases from V and 7 bases from J, with 7 bases between. Germline V gene sequence: CDR1 SEHNR, CDR2 FQNEAQ (reference sequence). The CDR3 contains 12 residues. CDR3 sequence reads: CASSFSRNEQFF. CDR3 DNA sequence: TGTGCCAGCAGCTTTTCTAGGAATGAGCAGTTCTTC.

The gene calls are TRBV5-6 and TRBJ2-7; possible D gene TRBD1, 5 bases. The CDR3 is made up of 14 amino acids. Per germline, CDR1 SGHDT and CDR2 YYEEEE. Trimming pared 0 bases from V and 6 bases from J, leaving 13 bases between. CDR3 sequence: CASSLGTRTREQYF. In DNA, the CDR3 is TGTGCCAGCAGCTTGGGGACACGCACACGCGAGCAGTACTTC.

V usage is TRBV30 and J usage is TRBJ1-2; the D gene is possibly TRBD1 (6 bases). Germline CDR1 GTSNPN, CDR2 SVGIG (reference sequence). This CDR3 region has 14 residues. The CDR3, as DNA: TGTGCTCATCGAGTGGGGGGGCCCTACTATGGCTACACCTTC. It specifies CAHRVGGPYYGYTF. The full variable domain, its missing parts supplied by reference TRBV30 and TRBJ1-2, is SQTIHQWPATLVQPVGSPLSLECTVEGTSNPNLYWYRQAAGRGLQLLFYSVGIGQISSEVPQNLSASRPQDRQFILSSKKLLLSDSGFYLCAHRVGGPYYGYTFGSGTRLTVV.

In its sample, this clone was seen a few times. The chain employs TRBV28 and TRBJ1-5, with D tentatively TRBD1 (5 bases). Germline V lookup: CDR1 MDHEN, CDR2 SYDVKM. Trimming cost V 2 bases and J 5 bases, with 13 bases left between them. The CDR3 consists of 15 residues. DNA for the CDR3: TGTGCCAGCAGTTTAGGGCAGGGCTTCGATCAGCCCCAGCATTTT. Protein: CASSLGQGFDQPQHF.

In this sample, this clone turned up once. The chain carries TRBV4-3 and TRBJ1-1; maybe TRBD1 (5 bases). The CDR3 covers 16 residues. Germline CDR1 is LGHNA and CDR2 is YSLEER. V lost 2 bases and J 1 base, leaving 14 bases between the germline ends. CDR3 in amino acids: CASSQKVRDGNTEAFF. The DNA of the CDR3 is TGCGCCAGCAGCCAAAAGGTCAGGGATGGGAACACTGAAGCTTTCTTT.

V usage is TRBV7-9 and J usage is TRBJ2-2; TRBD2 matches 9 bases. Germline V gene sequence: CDR1 SEHNR, CDR2 FQNEAQ (reference sequence). The J segment lost 6 bases and the V segment lost 5 bases, leaving 7 bases of the junction unmatched. CDR3 size: 15 residues. The CDR3 DNA is TGTGCCAGCAGCGGCAGGGGACTAGCCGCCGGGGAGCTGTTTTTT. Residues: CASSGRGLAAGELFF.

This clone was observed a handful of times. This chain connects TRBV10-1 to TRBJ2-1; D uncertain. V lost 2 bases and J 0 bases, leaving 11 bases between the germline ends. Per germline, CDR1 WNHNN and CDR2 SYGVQD (reference sequence). The CDR3 is 16 residues long. Written as DNA, the CDR3 is TGCGCCAGCAGTGAGGGGCGGCGGAGCTCCTACAATGAGCAGTTCTTC. Translating it yields CASSEGRRSSYNEQFF.

V gene TRBV7-2 combines with J gene TRBJ2-1, with a tentative D call TRBD2 (5 bases). The V gene's germline CDR1 is SGHTA and CDR2 FQGNSA. Trimming shortened V by 2 bases and J by 8 bases, and 16 bases separated the two germline ends. This CDR3 region has 15 residues. CDR3 sequence (DNA): TGTGCCAGCAGCTTATCGGCGGCGGGTTCGTATGAGCAGTTCTTC. It codes for CASSLSAAGSYEQFF.

This rearrangement joins TRBV28 to TRBJ2-1; the D gene is possibly TRBD2 (6 bases). The length of the CDR3 is 14 residues. CDR1 is MDHEN and CDR2 is SYDVKM in the germline V gene. Trimming left V 5 bases short and J 8 bases short, with 16 bases between. For the CDR3, the DNA is TGTGCCAGCAGTGCCGAACCGGGACTCGATGAGCAGTTCTTC. This gives the protein CASSAEPGLDEQFF.

The gene calls are TRBV4-1 and TRBJ2-1; D ambiguous. Trimming shortened V by 3 bases and J by 2 bases, and 11 bases separated the two germline ends. The CDR3 has 15 amino acids. Germline V gene sequence: CDR1 MGHRA, CDR2 YSYEKL. CDR3 in amino acids: CASSQNERAYNEQFF. The DNA for the CDR3 is TGCGCCAGCAGCCAGAATGAAAGGGCCTACAATGAGCAGTTCTTC.

V is TRBV11-1 and J is TRBJ2-1; D is perhaps TRBD2 (6 bases). Trimming removed 5 bases from V and 5 bases from J, with 13 bases in between. This CDR3 has 14 amino acids. Germline V gene sequence: CDR1 SGHAT, CDR2 FQDESV (reference sequence). CDR3 residues: CASSPREKHNEQFF. The CDR3 coding sequence is TGTGCCAGCAGCCCCCGGGAGAAACACAATGAGCAGTTCTTC. Variable domain in full (rest from reference TRBV11-1 and TRBJ2-1): EAEVAQSPRYKITEKSQAVAFWCDPISGHATLYWYRQILGQGPELLVQFQDESVVDDSQLPKDRFSAERLKGVDSTLKIQPAELGDSAMYLCASSPREKHNEQFFGPGTRLTVL.

The chain employs TRBV9 and TRBJ1-3, with D perhaps TRBD1 (6 bases). The CDR3 runs 15 residues. Trimming removed 4 bases from V and 8 bases from J, with 19 bases in between. CDR1 SGDLS and CDR2 YYNGEE come from the germline V gene. The CDR3: CASSPQRGGSDTIYF. In DNA, the CDR3 is TGTGCCAGCAGCCCCCAGCGGGGGGGCTCTGACACCATATATTTT.

As concerns this clone: This sample includes further DNA sequences coding for the same CDR3. This chain joins TRBV28 and TRBJ2-1, with D perhaps given as TRBD1 or TRBD2 (6 bases each). The V and J ends lost 5 bases and 0 bases respectively, with 14 bases between them. In germline, CDR1 is MDHEN, CDR2 SYDVKM. This CDR3 region has 16 residues. Written as DNA, the CDR3 is TGTGCCAGCAGTCTGTGGGGGGCAAGCTCCTACAATGAGCAGTTCTTC. This sequence encodes CASSLWGASSYNEQFF.

The chain carries TRBV30 and TRBJ2-3; D is unclear. The CDR3 is 16 amino acids. Trimming took off 0 bases at V and 6 bases at J, with 19 bases between the two ends. Germline V lookup: CDR1 GTSNPN, CDR2 SVGIG (reference sequence). CDR3 in DNA: TGTGCCTGGAGTGTACCCACAGCCTCTAGACTCGATACGCAGTATTTT. Encoded protein: CAWSVPTASRLDTQYF.